This entry lists 5 T cell receptor beta chains sequenced from one sample in a study of T-cell memory formation after mild COVID-19. MiXCR was run by TCRdb on the 5' RACE reads, yielding one entry per CDR3 protein. Of roughly 450,000 distinct CDR3 sequences listed, around a sixth were seen once; the top ten hold about 12%. The sample was PBMCs or a T cell subset sorted from them (not recorded which). The receptors here all came from an adult woman who had mild COVID-19 (a few samples of this study predate the infection). Cell type and time point are not known.

The chain uses TRBV5-4 and TRBJ2-2; the match to TRBD2 covers 8 bases. The V segment lost 0 bases and the J segment 1 base; nucleotides outside the gene matches: 5. The CDR3 is 17 amino acids. Germline V gene lookup returns CDR1 SGHNT and CDR2 YYREEE (reference sequence). CDR3 coding DNA: TGTGCCAGCAGCTTGGCCCGGGGGGGCGGGAACACCGGGGAGCTGTTTTTT. Residues: CASSLARGGGNTGELFF.

This clonotype was observed a few times. This chain uses TRBV5-1 with TRBJ1-2; tentatively, D is TRBD1 (6 bases). Germline assignment: CDR1 SGHRS and CDR2 YFSETQ. This CDR3 contains 16 residues. V was pared by 0 bases and J by 4 bases, with 16 bases between. The CDR3 nucleotides are TGCGCCAGCAGCTTGGCCGGGGGGCCGGTCGTCTATGGCTACACCTTC. Translation: CASSLAGGPVVYGYTF.

CDR3 nucleotide sequence: TGCGCCAGCAGCTTGGAGCCCAGCGGGAGTTCGACCCAGTACTTC. Translation: CASSLEPSGSSTQYF. The chain couples TRBV5-1 to TRBJ2-5; TRBD2 matches at 8 bases. The V gene end was trimmed by 0 bases and the J gene end by 7 bases; junction bases not matched to a gene: 8. This CDR3 contains 15 residues. Germline CDR1 is SGHRS and CDR2 is YFSETQ.

The sample holds a few counts of this clonotype. The chain employs TRBV20-1 and TRBJ1-5; D gene unclear. Looked up from germline, CDR1 is DFQATT and CDR2 is SNEGSKA (reference sequence). The CDR3 contains 16 residues. V shed 0 bases and J shed 0 bases, with 12 bases lying between them. This CDR3 is CSARESLYYSNQPQHF. DNA for the CDR3: TGCAGTGCTAGAGAAAGCCTTTACTATAGCAATCAGCCCCAGCATTTT.

This clonotype was counted ten times or more. J is TRBJ2-6 and V is TRBV5-6, with 7 bases fitting TRBD1. This CDR3 has 17 amino acids. J lost 0 bases, V lost 2 bases, and 5 bases had no gene match. The germline gives CDR1 SGHDT, CDR2 YYEEEE. CDR3 protein: CASSFGTEVSGANVLTF. The DNA for the CDR3 is TGTGCCAGCAGCTTCGGGACAGAAGTCTCTGGGGCCAACGTCCTGACTTTC.